The 29 T cell receptor beta chains listed next were all sequenced from one sample in a study of T cell responses to AZD1222 COVID-19 vaccine (dated by TCRdb to the early 2020s). Libraries were prepared through the immunoSEQ multiplex PCR assay. The clones in this table, taken by TCRdb from immuneACCESS, are in-frame only. Not every clone is retained; where verified, under half of the shortfall comes from an unresolved V gene, and the cause of the rest is unknown. This sample has roughly 190,000 clones in its table, and approximately 93% of those were observed once. About 4% of the sample goes to the ten largest clones. The sample's time point label, decoded: baseline before first vaccination. Sequences were derived from peripheral blood, sampled on day 0 of AZD1222 vaccination. These receptors originate from an adult in good health.

This chain connects TRBV19 to TRBJ2-7; possibly TRBD1 or TRBD2 for D (6 bases each). CDR1 is LNHDA and CDR2 is SQIVND in the germline V gene (reference sequence). V was cut by 6 bases and J by 6 bases, with 18 bases left in between. This CDR3 comprises 14 residues. The CDR3 region has the DNA TGTGCCAGTAGCGGGGGCCACGGGCCCTCCGAGCAGTACTTC. It encodes CASSGGHGPSEQYF.

The V call is TRBV2, the J call TRBJ1-6, with 10 bases fitting TRBD1. Germline assignment: CDR1 SNHLY and CDR2 FYNNEI. The CDR3 spans 14 residues. Germline trimming cut 4 bases from V and 9 bases from J; bases unmatched to any gene: 3. CDR3 sequence reads: CASSGRQGASPLHF. The CDR3, as DNA: TGTGCCAGCAGTGGGAGACAGGGGGCTTCACCCCTCCACTTT.

This clone was picked up one time. The CDR3 coding sequence is TGTGCCAGCAAGCGGGACAGGGGTTCTGAAGCTTTCTTT. This translates into CASKRDRGSEAFF. The J gene is TRBJ1-1, the V gene TRBV6-5, with TRBD1 matching 10 bases. Germline CDR1 MNHEY, CDR2 SVGAGI. J lost 6 bases, V lost 7 bases, and 5 bases had no gene match. This CDR3 is built from 13 residues.

The CDR3 coding sequence is TGTGCCTGGAGCAAGGACAGGGGGGAGCCCCAGCATTTT. Its translation: CAWSKDRGEPQHF. The chain couples TRBV30 to TRBJ1-5; 10 nucleotides align to TRBD1. The CDR3 covers 13 residues. The germline V gene has CDR1 GTSNPN and CDR2 SVGIG (reference sequence). V dropped 3 bases and J dropped 8; count of bases not matched to a gene: 4.

This clone was picked up one time. The genes are TRBV20-1 and TRBJ2-1; tentatively, D is TRBD1 or TRBD2 (5 bases each). V was cut by 3 bases and J by 10 bases, with 10 bases left in between. The CDR3 loop spans 11 amino acids. CDR1 is DFQATT, CDR2 SNEGSKA, per germline (reference sequence). CDR3 nucleotides: TGCAGTGCTAGGGGGGTTGGGGAGCAGTTCTTC. Protein: CSARGVGEQFF.

This clone has just one count. Other DNA variants within this sample encode the same CDR3. The chain recombines TRBV30 with TRBJ2-5; D unclear. The CDR3 is made up of 11 amino acids. CDR1 and CDR2 (germline): GTSNPN, SVGIG (reference sequence). Between the trimmed V and J ends, which lost 0 bases and 5 bases, there was a span of 4 bases. Written as DNA, the CDR3 is TGTGCCTGGAGTGTGGGGGAGACCCAGTACTTC. As protein: CAWSVGETQYF. Full variable domain (outside the CDR3, taken from reference TRBV30 and TRBJ2-5): SQTIHQWPATLVQPVGSPLSLECTVEGTSNPNLYWYRQAAGRGLQLLFYSVGIGQISSEVPQNLSASRPQDRQFILSSKKLLLSDSGFYLCAWSVGETQYFGPGTRLLVL.

V and J are TRBV4-2 and TRBJ1-2; TRBD1 aligns across 10 bases. The length of the CDR3 is 19 residues. V lost 1 base to trimming and J lost 2 bases; unmatched junction nucleotides: 13. The germline CDR1 and CDR2 sequences are LGHNA and YNFKEQ. CDR3 sequence reads: CASSQGWTGGIGRNYGYTF. The DNA for the CDR3 is TGTGCCAGCAGCCAAGGGTGGACAGGGGGAATTGGCAGAAACTATGGCTACACCTTC.

The J gene is TRBJ1-2, the V gene TRBV5-3; a possible D gene is TRBD1 (5 bases). TRBV5-3 is given ORF status, its function remaining uncertain. V lost 5 bases and J 0 bases, leaving 17 bases between the germline ends. The CDR3 is 16 residues long. This CDR3 is CARRQVPPAANYGYTF. The CDR3 coding sequence is TGTGCCAGAAGACAGGTACCACCAGCAGCTAACTATGGCTACACCTTC.

This clone was picked up one time. This sequence joins TRBV6-1 and TRBJ1-2; the D is unclear. The germline V gene encodes CDR1 MNHNS and CDR2 SASEGT. The CDR3 is 15 residues long. Deletions cut 3 bases from V and 8 bases from J, with 19 bases between. The CDR3 DNA reads as TGTGCCAGCAGTGATTCATGGGTAGGGCGAGGCGGCTACACCTTC. Translating gives CASSDSWVGRGGYTF.

V is TRBV28 and J is TRBJ1-5; 8 bases are shared with TRBD1. The length of the CDR3 is 18 residues. V dropped 10 bases and J dropped 5; count of bases not matched to a gene: 22. CDR1 is MDHEN and CDR2 is SYDVKM in the germline V gene. CDR3 amino acids: CATNNETGAHSLYQPQHF. The CDR3 DNA is TGTGCCACCAATAATGAGACAGGGGCCCATAGTCTTTATCAGCCCCAGCATTTT.

The chain has TRBV9 and TRBJ1-1; D is ambiguous. This CDR3 has 14 amino acids. Germline lookup yields CDR1 SGDLS and CDR2 YYNGEE. Trimming left V 3 bases short and J 7 bases short, with 16 bases between. CDR3 nucleotides: TGTGCCAGCAGCGCTAATAGCAACAGCTTTGAAGCTTTCTTT. Translation gives CASSANSNSFEAFF.

A single count supports this clone. CDR3: CASSPSGSTDTQYF. The DNA for the CDR3 is TGTGCCAGCAGTCCTAGCGGCAGCACAGATACGCAGTATTTT. The chain uses TRBV7-9 and TRBJ2-3, with 7 positions matching TRBD2. V was clipped by 6 bases and J by 0 bases; unmatched bases: 3. This CDR3 is built from 14 residues. The germline gives CDR1 SEHNR, CDR2 FQNEAQ (reference sequence). Based on the CDR3 plus reference TRBV7-9 and TRBJ2-3, the full variable domain is DTGVSQNPRHKITKRGQNVTFRCDPISEHNRLYWYRQTLGQGPEFLTYFQNEAQLEKSRLLSDRFSAERPKGSFSTLEIQRTEQGDSAMYLCASSPSGSTDTQYFGPGTRLTVL.

Here the CDR3 DNA reads TGTGCCAGCAGTTTATCCAATTCACAGTTCTCCTCCTACAATGAGCAGTTCTTC. It translates to CASSLSNSQFSSYNEQFF. The chain recombines TRBV27 with TRBJ2-1; D is unresolved. CDR1 and CDR2 from the germline V gene are MNHEY and SMNVEV (reference sequence). V shed 0 bases and J shed 0 bases, with 15 bases lying between them. The CDR3 spans 18 residues.

The chain recombines TRBV5-6 with TRBJ1-2; unclear D gene. V was pared by 4 bases and J by 2 bases, with 6 bases between. The germline CDR1 and CDR2 sequences are SGHDT and YYEEEE. The CDR3 is 12 residues long. The CDR3 nucleotides read TGTGCCAGCAGCACTCTGAACTATGGCTACACCTTC. It specifies CASSTLNYGYTF.

The J gene is TRBJ1-5, the V gene TRBV18, with 7 bases matching TRBD1. This CDR3 contains 14 residues. Germline V gene lookup returns CDR1 KGHSH and CDR2 LQKENI. V dropped 6 bases and J dropped 3; count of bases not matched to a gene: 5. CDR3 coding DNA: TGTGCCAGCTCCGGGGGACAGTCCAATCAGCCCCAGCATTTT. Its protein is CASSGGQSNQPQHF.

This rearrangement joins TRBV7-8 to TRBJ1-4; D call uncertain. The CDR3 is 14 amino acids. Trimming pared 3 bases from V and 8 bases from J, leaving 13 bases between. Germline V gene sequence: CDR1 SGHVS, CDR2 FQNEAQ. DNA of the CDR3: TGTGCCAGCAGCTTCGGTCAGGTGGGGGAAAAACTGTTTTTT. Translation gives CASSFGQVGEKLFF.

This clone was seen more than once but under ten times. The chain couples TRBV27 to TRBJ1-2; TRBD1 matches 8 bases. CDR3 length: 16 amino acids. V lost 5 bases and J lost 5; bases outside the gene matches: 13. Germline CDR1 MNHEY, CDR2 SMNVEV (reference sequence). The CDR3 loop is CASSPQAPRGRYGYTF. The CDR3 bases are TGTGCCAGCAGTCCCCAGGCTCCCAGGGGGCGGTATGGCTACACCTTC.

The J gene is TRBJ2-4, the V gene TRBV6-5; no reliable D call. The CDR3 runs 11 residues. Germline CDR1 MNHEY, CDR2 SVGAGI. V lost 7 bases to trimming and J lost 5 bases, with 6 bases between them. DNA for the CDR3: TGTGCCAGCACCGAGCAAAACATTCAGTACTTC. It codes for CASTEQNIQYF.

The chain recombines TRBV5-6 with TRBJ2-7; D is perhaps TRBD2 (6 bases). There are 13 residues in the CDR3. Germline V CDR1 and CDR2: SGHDT, YYEEEE. Trimming took 0 bases from V and 4 from J, leaving 8 bases between them. Here the CDR3 reads CASSLARGYEQYF. Written as DNA, the CDR3 is TGTGCCAGCAGCTTGGCGCGGGGTTACGAGCAGTACTTC.

The chain joins TRBV25-1 to TRBJ1-1; possible D gene TRBD1, 5 bases. This CDR3 spans 12 amino acids. V was shortened by 9 bases and J by 1 base, with 9 bases between the two germline ends. CDR1 is MGHDK, CDR2 SYGVNS, per germline. The CDR3 here is CARGRKNTEAFF. In DNA form, the CDR3 reads TGTGCCAGGGGACGGAAGAACACTGAAGCTTTCTTT.

The chain carries TRBV3-1 (or the pseudogene TRBV3-2) and TRBJ2-3; the D is unclear. CDR1 is LGHDT and CDR2 is YNNKEL in the germline V gene (reference sequence). The V end was cut by 1 base, the J end by 8 bases, with 10 bases between. The CDR3 covers 13 residues. CDR3 in DNA: TGTGCCAGCAGCCAAGGAAACCTGGGTACGCAGTATTTT. This encodes CASSQGNLGTQYF.

The CDR3 DNA reads TGCGCCAGCAGCTGGGGACCCACTAGCGGGACTCCCCGATATAACACCGGGGAGCTGTTTTTT. This gives the protein CASSWGPTSGTPRYNTGELFF. The V and J genes are TRBV5-1 and TRBJ2-2; 10 bases align to TRBD2. This CDR3 has 21 amino acids. Germline V lookup: CDR1 SGHRS, CDR2 YFSETQ. After removal of 3 bases from V and 2 bases from J, the junction contained 19 bases not matched to a gene.

This rearrangement joins TRBV12-3 or TRBV12-4 to TRBJ1-4; D is ambiguous. This CDR3 is 13 amino acids long. V was clipped by 5 bases and J by 8 bases, with 12 bases between them. The CDR3 sequence is CASSPQFGEKLFF. In DNA form, the CDR3 reads TGTGCCAGCAGTCCACAGTTCGGGGAAAAACTGTTTTTT.

The chain has TRBV27 and TRBJ2-2; TRBD2 matches 11 bases. V shed 3 bases and J 6 bases; nucleotides not matched to a gene: 9. The CDR3 contains 17 residues. Germline values: CDR1 MNHEY, CDR2 SMNVEV (reference sequence). The CDR3 loop reads CASSFRPSGGLSGELFF. The CDR3 DNA follows: TGTGCCAGCAGTTTCAGGCCTAGCGGGGGGCTGTCCGGGGAGCTGTTTTTT.

The chain uses TRBV5-8 and TRBJ1-1; a weak D match, TRBD1 (5 bases). CDR3 length: 14 residues. V was pared by 4 bases and J by 4 bases, with 14 bases between. Germline V gives CDR1 SGHTS, CDR2 YDEGEE. The CDR3 sequence: CASSRDGWSTEAFF. In DNA form, the CDR3 reads TGTGCCAGCAGCCGGGACGGGTGGTCCACTGAAGCTTTCTTT.

In its sample, this clone was seen once. This chain connects TRBV19 to TRBJ2-1; no clear D. With 1 base removed from V and 5 bases from J, the gap between germline ends came to 15 bases. Germline V gives CDR1 LNHDA, CDR2 SQIVND (reference sequence). The CDR3 has 16 amino acids. The CDR3 sequence: CASSIVRPARNNEQFF. The CDR3 DNA reads TGTGCCAGTAGTATAGTAAGGCCAGCCAGGAACAATGAGCAGTTCTTC.

The chain couples TRBV2 to TRBJ1-2; the D is unclear. Germline V gene sequence: CDR1 SNHLY, CDR2 FYNNEI. Trimming took 5 bases from V and 8 from J, leaving 9 bases between them. The CDR3 consists of 11 residues. The CDR3 DNA reads TGTGCCAGCAGTCCCGTCGAAGGCTACACCTTC. This translates into CASSPVEGYTF.

This chain links TRBV14 with TRBJ2-3, with D perhaps assigned TRBD1 or TRBD2 (5 bases each). The CDR3 has 11 amino acids. Germline values: CDR1 SGHDN, CDR2 FVKESK. The germline V and J ends were trimmed by 1 base and 9 bases, with 5 bases remaining between them. In nucleotides, the CDR3 is TGTGCCAGCAGCCAAGGGGACACGCAGTATTTT. This gives the protein CASSQGDTQYF.

The V and J genes are TRBV25-1 and TRBJ1-2; no clear D gene. Germline V gene sequence: CDR1 MGHDK, CDR2 SYGVNS. The length of the CDR3 is 12 residues. The V end lost 7 bases, the J end lost 2 bases, and 8 bases lay between the germline ends. This CDR3 reads CASKAGNYGYTF. The DNA of the CDR3 is TGTGCCAGCAAAGCCGGCAACTATGGCTACACCTTC.